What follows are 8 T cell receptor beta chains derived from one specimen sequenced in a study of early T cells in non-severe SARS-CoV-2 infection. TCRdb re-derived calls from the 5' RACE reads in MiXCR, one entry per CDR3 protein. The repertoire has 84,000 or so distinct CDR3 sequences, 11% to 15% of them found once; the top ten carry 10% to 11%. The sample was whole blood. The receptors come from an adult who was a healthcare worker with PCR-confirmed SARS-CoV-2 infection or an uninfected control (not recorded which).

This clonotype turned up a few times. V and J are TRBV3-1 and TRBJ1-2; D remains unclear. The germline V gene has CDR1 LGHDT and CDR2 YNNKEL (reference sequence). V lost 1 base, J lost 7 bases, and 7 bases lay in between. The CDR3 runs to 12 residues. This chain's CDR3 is CASSQGPLGYTF. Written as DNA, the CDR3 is TGTGCCAGCAGCCAAGGGCCCCTTGGCTACACCTTC.

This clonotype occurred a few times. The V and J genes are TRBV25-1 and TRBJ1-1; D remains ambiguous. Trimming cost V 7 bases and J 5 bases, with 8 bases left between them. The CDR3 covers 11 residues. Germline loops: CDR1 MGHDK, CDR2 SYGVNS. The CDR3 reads CASKRGTEAFF. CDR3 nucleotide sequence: TGTGCCAGCAAGAGAGGGACTGAAGCTTTCTTT. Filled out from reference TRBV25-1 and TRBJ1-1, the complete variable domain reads EADIYQTPRYLVIGTGKKITLECSQTMGHDKMYWYQQDPGMELHLIHYSYGVNSTEKGDLSSESTVSRIRTEHFPLTLESARPSHTSQYLCASKRGTEAFFGQGTRLTVV.

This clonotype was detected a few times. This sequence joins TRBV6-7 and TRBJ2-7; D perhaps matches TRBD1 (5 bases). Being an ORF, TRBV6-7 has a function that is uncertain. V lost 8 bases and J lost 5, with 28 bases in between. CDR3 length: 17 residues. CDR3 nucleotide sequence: TGTGCCAGCGGTTTTCAGGGTTTGGAGAATCGGAGACACGAGCAGTACTTC. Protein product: CASGFQGLENRRHEQYF.

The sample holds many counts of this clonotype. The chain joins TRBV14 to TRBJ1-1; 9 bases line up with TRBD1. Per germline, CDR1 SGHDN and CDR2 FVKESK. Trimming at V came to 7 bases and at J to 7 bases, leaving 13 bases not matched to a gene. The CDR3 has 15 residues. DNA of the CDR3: TGTGCCAGCATCCCGCGGGCGGGACAGGGCGGTGAAGCTTTCTTT. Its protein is CASIPRAGQGGEAFF.

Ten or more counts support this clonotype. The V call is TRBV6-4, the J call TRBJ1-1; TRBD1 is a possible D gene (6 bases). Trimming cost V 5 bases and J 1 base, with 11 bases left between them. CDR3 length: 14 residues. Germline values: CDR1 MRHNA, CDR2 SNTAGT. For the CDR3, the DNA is TGTGCCAGCAGTTCTGGGGGCGAGAACACTGAAGCTTTCTTT. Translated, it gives CASSSGGENTEAFF.

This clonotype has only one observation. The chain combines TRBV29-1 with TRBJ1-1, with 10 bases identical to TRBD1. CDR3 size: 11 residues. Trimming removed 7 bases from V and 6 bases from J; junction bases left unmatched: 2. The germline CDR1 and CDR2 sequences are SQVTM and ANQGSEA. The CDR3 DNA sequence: TGCAGCGCCGGACAGGGGGCTGAAGCTTTCTTT. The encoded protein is CSAGQGAEAFF.

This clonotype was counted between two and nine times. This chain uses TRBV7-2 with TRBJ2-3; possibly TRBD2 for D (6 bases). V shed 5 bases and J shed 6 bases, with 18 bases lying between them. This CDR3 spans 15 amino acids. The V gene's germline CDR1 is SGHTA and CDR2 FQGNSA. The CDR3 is CASSPRGGAVDTQYF. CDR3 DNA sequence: TGTGCCAGCAGCCCGCGGGGCGGGGCCGTGGATACGCAGTATTTT.

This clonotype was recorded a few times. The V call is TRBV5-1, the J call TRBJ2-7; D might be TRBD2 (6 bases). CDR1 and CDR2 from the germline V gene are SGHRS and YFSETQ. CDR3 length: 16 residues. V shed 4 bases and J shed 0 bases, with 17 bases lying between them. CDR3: CASSPYSGERSYEQYF. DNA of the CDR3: TGCGCCAGCAGCCCCTATAGCGGAGAACGCTCCTACGAGCAGTACTTC.